These T cell receptor beta chains were read from a single sample in a study of blood T cell repertoires in COVID-19. Measured with immunoSEQ multiplex PCR; TCRdb has only the in-frame clones, and not every one. The sample includes fewer than 200,000 clones, around four fifths of them seen just once. Material for sequencing was PBMCs or T cells enriched from blood (not recorded which). The source is a woman aged 45-60 years who had recovered from COVID-19. Both conserved end residues are part of each CDR3. The D gene is left open where the match is weak. Some rows mark clone size as missing; the rest say once, few, many or name a class of expanded clone.

NA	TRBV28	NA	TRBJ2-5	CASNGQETQYF	TGTGCCAGCAACGGGCAAGAGACCCAGTACTTC
NA	TRBV2	NA	TRBJ2-1	CASQTRDNSYNEQFF	TGTGCCAGCCAAACCCGGGACAACTCCTACAATGAGCAGTTCTTC
NA	TRBV10-3	TRBD1	TRBJ1-2	CAIKGQGVDGYTF	TGTGCCATCAAAGGACAGGGGGTTGATGGCTACACCTTC
few	TRBV6-1	TRBD1	TRBJ1-2	CASSETRGLDGYTF	TGTGCCAGCAGTGAAACTAGGGGGCTGGATGGCTACACCTTC
NA	TRBV29-1	NA	TRBJ1-1	CSVTGLSQNTEAFF	TGCAGCGTCACCGGACTGTCACAGAACACTGAAGCTTTCTTT
NA	TRBV20-1	TRBD2	TRBJ2-1	CSASITGGRNEQFF	TGCAGTGCTAGTATAACGGGGGGACGCAATGAGCAGTTCTTC
NA	TRBV10-3	NA	TRBJ1-1	CAISEPGRWTEAFF	TGTGCCATCAGTGAGCCCGGGAGGTGGACTGAAGCTTTCTTT
NA	TRBV5-6	NA	TRBJ1-6	CASKGQSYNSPLHF	TGTGCCAGCAAAGGACAGTCTTATAATTCACCCCTCCACTTT
NA	TRBV24-1	NA	TRBJ1-2	CATSDLPSLGGGYTF	TGTGCCACCAGTGATTTGCCCTCCCTAGGCGGGGGCTACACCTTC
NA	TRBV24-1	NA	TRBJ2-3	CATSDSWPDTQYF	TGTGCCACCAGTGATTCATGGCCTGATACGCAGTATTTT
NA	TRBV28	TRBD1	TRBJ1-4	CASSPGQGNEKLFF	TGTGCCAGCAGTCCGGGACAGGGCAATGAAAAACTGTTTTTT
NA	TRBV7-9	TRBD1	TRBJ1-5	CASSLDGTGGNQPQHF	TGTGCCAGCAGTCTAGACGGGACAGGGGGCAATCAGCCCCAGCATTTT
few	TRBV12-3/TRBV12-4	NA	TRBJ1-2	CASTFGNNGYTF	TGTGCCAGCACCTTCGGGAATAATGGCTACACCTTC
NA	TRBV5-5	TRBD2	TRBJ2-5	CASCLMPGGTQETQYF	TGTGCCTCCTGCCTTATGCCCGGGGGGACCCAAGAGACCCAGTACTTC
once	TRBV29-1	TRBD1	TRBJ2-3	CSVERTGQSTDTQYF	TGCAGCGTTGAAAGGACAGGGCAGAGCACAGATACGCAGTATTTT
NA	TRBV7-9	NA	TRBJ2-4	CASSSDGYSGAKNIQYF	TGTGCCAGCAGCTCGGACGGATACTCAGGGGCCAAAAACATTCAGTACTTC
few	TRBV2	NA	TRBJ1-5	CASSLYWAQPQHF	TGTGCCAGCAGTCTATACTGGGCTCAGCCCCAGCATTTT
NA	TRBV19	TRBD1	TRBJ1-2	CASSIVLWTGNTNYGYTF	TGTGCCAGTAGTATAGTACTTTGGACAGGGAACACTAACTATGGCTACACCTTC
once	TRBV28	TRBD1	TRBJ1-6	CASRTPGQGNSPLHF	TGTGCCAGCAGAACGCCGGGACAGGGTAATTCACCCCTCCACTTT
once	TRBV10-1	TRBD1	TRBJ2-1	CASSEGTGLYNEQFF	TGCGCCAGCAGTGAGGGGACAGGGTTGTACAATGAGCAGTTCTTC
NA	TRBV5-1	NA	TRBJ1-1	CASSIGVPGGTEAFF	TGCGCCAGCAGCATTGGGGTCCCGGGAGGAACTGAAGCTTTCTTT
NA	TRBV29-1	NA	TRBJ1-2	CSALPDTTNYGYTF	TGCAGCGCCCTCCCTGACACAACTAACTATGGCTACACCTTC
NA	TRBV24-1	TRBD2	TRBJ2-4	CATSDSPLWGEGIQYF	TGTGCCACCAGTGATTCCCCCCTTTGGGGGGAGGGCATTCAGTACTTC
NA	TRBV18	TRBD1	TRBJ2-5	CASSPRGLANQETQYF	TGTGCCAGCTCACCCAGGGGGCTGGCGAACCAAGAGACCCAGTACTTC
NA	TRBV5-1	NA	TRBJ2-2	CASSLGRGRPGELFF	TGCGCCAGCAGCTTAGGGCGGGGTCGTCCCGGGGAGCTGTTTTTT
NA	TRBV19	NA	TRBJ1-2	CASSIGVSNYGYTF	TGTGCCAGTAGTATCGGGGTTTCTAACTATGGCTACACCTTC
NA	TRBV11-3	NA	TRBJ2-1	CASSLSPSFDEQFF	TGTGCCAGCAGCTTATCTCCTAGCTTTGACGAGCAGTTCTTC
NA	TRBV27	TRBD1	TRBJ1-1	CASSAGQGMNTEAFF	TGTGCCAGCAGTGCCGGACAGGGGATGAACACTGAAGCTTTCTTT
once	TRBV4-2	TRBD2	TRBJ2-1	CASSQSLAGVDEQFF	TGTGCCAGCAGCCAGAGCCTAGCGGGAGTCGATGAGCAGTTCTTC
once	TRBV9	TRBD1	TRBJ1-3	CASSVEKGTGDNTIYF	TGTGCCAGCAGCGTAGAAAAAGGGACAGGGGATAACACCATATATTTT
NA	TRBV9	TRBD2	TRBJ2-3	CASRASGESTDTQYF	TGTGCCAGCAGGGCTAGCGGGGAGAGCACAGATACGCAGTATTTT
NA	TRBV9	TRBD1	TRBJ1-2	CASSVEAGGVYGYTF	TGTGCCAGCAGCGTAGAGGCAGGGGGAGTCTATGGCTACACCTTC
NA	TRBV5-4	NA	TRBJ1-1	CASSEKQGKVEAFF	TGTGCCAGCAGCGAGAAACAGGGTAAGGTTGAAGCTTTCTTT
NA	TRBV3-1/TRBV3-2	TRBD1	TRBJ1-2	CASTRTGYGYTF	TGTGCCAGCACCCGGACAGGCTATGGCTACACCTTC
NA	TRBV18	NA	TRBJ1-1	CASSPTDVNTEAFF	TGTGCCAGCTCACCTACAGATGTCAACACTGAAGCTTTCTTT
NA	TRBV16	NA	TRBJ1-5	CASSQSYPRSNQPQHF	TGTGCCAGCAGCCAATCATATCCTAGGAGCAATCAGCCCCAGCATTTT
NA	TRBV19	NA	TRBJ2-5	CASSIKAGLSQETQYF	TGTGCCAGTAGTATAAAGGCGGGCCTTTCCCAAGAGACCCAGTACTTC
few	TRBV19	NA	TRBJ1-2	CASIKDHLSAGEGYTF	TGTGCCAGTATCAAAGATCATCTATCGGCAGGGGAAGGCTACACCTTC
NA	TRBV5-5	NA	TRBJ1-2	CASSPDMVRGAGGYTF	TGTGCCAGCAGCCCCGACATGGTCCGGGGGGCGGGTGGCTACACCTTC
once	TRBV9	TRBD1	TRBJ1-5	CASSGGTGGNQPQHF	TGTGCCAGCAGCGGGGGGACAGGGGGAAATCAGCCCCAGCATTTT
few	TRBV5-4	TRBD1	TRBJ2-1	CASRYRTGGGNDEQFF	TGTGCCAGCAGATATCGGACAGGAGGTGGGAACGATGAGCAGTTCTTC
NA	TRBV5-1	NA	TRBJ2-5	CASSLGEETQYF	TGCGCCAGCAGCTTGGGTGAGGAGACCCAGTACTTC